These 26 T cell receptor beta chains originate from one sample sequenced in a study of blood T cell repertoires in COVID-19. TCRdb keeps only in-frame clones here, not all; method: immunoSEQ multiplex PCR. The data contain approximately 210,000 clones, approximately 90% of them seen just once; the ten biggest clones take up 2% to 2.5%. The sample was peripheral blood. These receptors were obtained from a man aged 25-45 years who had recovered from COVID-19.

This rearrangement joins TRBV6-1 to TRBJ2-5; 15 bases are a match to TRBD2. The CDR3 covers 16 residues. Germline lookup yields CDR1 MNHNS and CDR2 SASEGT. J was trimmed by 5 bases and V by 4 bases; bases with no gene match: 5. The DNA of the CDR3 is TGTGCCAGCAGTGCCGGACTAGCGGGGGGGGCGGAGACCCAGTACTTC. Its protein is CASSAGLAGGAETQYF.

This clone occurred many times. V and J are TRBV15 and TRBJ1-1; 7 nucleotides line up with TRBD1. J lost 1 base, V lost 3 bases, and 5 bases had no gene match. The CDR3 loop spans 15 amino acids. From germline, CDR1 is LNHNV and CDR2 YYDKDF (reference sequence). The CDR3 region is CATSRDRLGNTEAFF. DNA of the CDR3: TGTGCCACCAGCAGGGACAGGCTGGGGAACACTGAAGCTTTCTTT.

The chain has TRBV13 and TRBJ2-5; 7 nucleotides agree with TRBD2. Germline values: CDR1 PRHDT, CDR2 FYEKMQ (reference sequence). V dropped 0 bases and J dropped 0; count of bases not matched to a gene: 4. The CDR3 covers 16 residues. CDR3 nucleotides: TGTGCCAGCAGCTTAGGGCGACTAGCAAACCAAGAGACCCAGTACTTC. Translation: CASSLGRLANQETQYF.

V is TRBV11-2 and J is TRBJ2-7; 8 bases match TRBD2. Germline assignment: CDR1 SGHAT and CDR2 FQNNGV. V gave up 5 bases and J gave up 7 bases; unmatched junction bases: 10. This CDR3 comprises 14 residues. CDR3 nucleotides: TGTGCCAGCAGCAACCCCGGGGGGGGGTGGGAGCAGTACTTC. This codes for CASSNPGGGWEQYF.

The V gene is TRBV12-3 or TRBV12-4, the J gene TRBJ2-7, with TRBD1 matching 7 bases. J lost 2 bases, V lost 6 bases, and 4 bases had no gene match. This CDR3 region has 13 residues. The CDR3 nucleotides read TGTGCCAGCAGGACCGGGACAGCCTACGAGCAGTACTTC. This sequence encodes CASRTGTAYEQYF.

The chain uses TRBV19 and TRBJ2-3; 7 nucleotides agree with TRBD1. The germline CDR1 and CDR2 sequences are LNHDA and SQIVND (reference sequence). The ends lost 1 base at V and 2 bases at J; junction bases unmatched: 6. The CDR3 spans 16 residues. The CDR3 region has the DNA TGTGCCAGTAGTATAGTATCGGGACAGATCACAGATACGCAGTATTTT. Translated, it gives CASSIVSGQITDTQYF. Full variable domain (outside the CDR3, taken from reference TRBV19 and TRBJ2-3): DGGITQSPKYLFRKEGQNVTLSCEQNLNHDAMYWYRQDPGQGLRLIYYSQIVNDFQKGDIAEGYSVSREKKESFPLTVTSAQKNPTAFYLCASSIVSGQITDTQYFGPGTRLTVL.

The J gene is TRBJ1-2, the V gene TRBV11-2; 9 bases match TRBD1. V dropped 4 bases and J dropped 4; count of bases not matched to a gene: 10. Germline V gene lookup returns CDR1 SGHAT and CDR2 FQNNGV. This CDR3 is 16 amino acids long. The CDR3 loop is CASSSNRGQGGYGYTF. For the CDR3, the DNA is TGTGCCAGCAGCTCCAATAGGGGACAGGGAGGCTATGGCTACACCTTC.

The J gene is TRBJ1-1, the V gene TRBV11-2; unclear D gene. Trimming stripped 3 bases from V and 1 base from J, with 9 bases between. The CDR3 extends over 14 amino acids. Germline V gene data show CDR1 as SGHAT and CDR2 as FQNNGV. This CDR3 reads CASSFQGENTEAFF. The CDR3 nucleotides read TGTGCCAGCAGCTTTCAAGGAGAGAACACTGAAGCTTTCTTT. The full variable domain, completed using reference TRBV11-2 and TRBJ1-1, is EAGVAQSPRYKIIEKRQSVAFWCNPISGHATLYWYQQILGQGPKLLIQFQNNGVVDDSQLPKDRFSAERLKGVDSTLKIQPAKLEDSAVYLCASSFQGENTEAFFGQGTRLTVV.

This clone was observed once. V usage is TRBV5-1 and J usage is TRBJ2-7, with D perhaps TRBD1 (6 bases). Between the trimmed V and J ends, which lost 0 bases and 3 bases, there was a span of 10 bases. This CDR3 spans 14 amino acids. Germline V gives CDR1 SGHRS, CDR2 YFSETQ. The CDR3 reads CASSLVGDNYEQYF. As DNA, the CDR3 is TGCGCCAGCAGCTTGGTGGGGGACAACTACGAGCAGTACTTC.

CDR3 region: CASSEWQGMGGYTF. The CDR3 DNA reads as TGTGCCAGCAGTGAATGGCAGGGAATGGGTGGCTACACCTTC. V is TRBV25-1 and J is TRBJ1-2, with a tentative D call TRBD1 (5 bases). V lost 1 base and J 7 bases, leaving 13 bases between the germline ends. Germline-derived CDR1 and CDR2 are MGHDK and SYGVNS. The length of the CDR3 is 14 residues.

The rearrangement joins TRBV21-1 to TRBJ1-1; whether TRBD1, the table's D call, matches the DNA was not checked. TRBV21-1 is reported as a pseudogene. The CDR3 runs to 16 residues. The CDR3 coding sequence is TGTGCCATCCAACACAGGGGATATCAAAATAACACTGAAGCTTTCTTT. Protein: CAIQHRGYQNNTEAFF.

A single count supports this clone. The rearrangement joins TRBV25-1 to TRBJ2-3; 8 bases map to TRBD2. The ends lost 3 bases at V and 4 bases at J; junction bases unmatched: 9. The V gene's germline CDR1 is MGHDK and CDR2 SYGVNS. The CDR3 spans 16 residues. CDR3 sequence (DNA): TGTGCCAGCAGTGAGAGACGAGCGGGGGATTCAGATACGCAGTATTTT. This codes for CASSERRAGDSDTQYF.

The J gene is TRBJ2-3, the V gene TRBV24-1; perhaps TRBD1 as D (5 bases). Germline-derived CDR1 and CDR2 are KGHDR and SFDVKD. V was cut by 1 base and J by 2 bases, with 15 bases left in between. This CDR3 region has 17 residues. The CDR3 DNA reads as TGTGCCACCAGTGATTTAGAGACAGAAGAGACCACAGATACGCAGTATTTT. It is translated as CATSDLETEETTDTQYF.

The chain combines TRBV11-2 with TRBJ1-2; TRBD1 might be the D (5 bases). Deletions cut 7 bases from V and 4 bases from J, with 16 bases between. CDR3 length equals 14 residues. The germline CDR1 and CDR2 sequences are SGHAT and FQNNGV. The CDR3 is CASTSSRGVYGYTF. The CDR3 coding sequence is TGTGCCAGCACCTCCTCAAGGGGCGTCTATGGCTACACCTTC.

The chain recombines TRBV9 with TRBJ2-7; TRBD1 aligns across 9 bases. Germline CDR1 and CDR2: SGDLS and YYNGEE. The ends lost 0 bases at V and 3 bases at J; junction bases unmatched: 7. The CDR3 extends over 16 amino acids. CDR3 nucleotide sequence: TGTGCCAGCAGCGTAGTCCCGGGACAGGGTTACTACGAGCAGTACTTC. This translates into CASSVVPGQGYYEQYF.

The rearrangement uses TRBV19 and TRBJ2-2; 11 bases fit TRBD1. The CDR3 is 15 residues long. V lost 7 bases, J lost 7 bases, and 8 bases stayed unmatched. In germline, CDR1 is LNHDA, CDR2 SQIVND (reference sequence). The CDR3 nucleotides read TGTGCCAGTATCGGACAGGGGGCAAGTGTCGGGGAGCTGTTTTTT. This translates into CASIGQGASVGELFF.

The rearrangement joins TRBV9 to TRBJ2-4, with D unclear. Trimming stripped 4 bases from V and 6 bases from J, with 20 bases between. Germline V CDR1 and CDR2: SGDLS, YYNGEE. The CDR3 covers 16 residues. The CDR3: CASSSLPGADLNIQYF. The CDR3 bases are TGTGCCAGCAGCTCCCTCCCGGGTGCCGATTTAAACATTCAGTACTTC.

A single count supports this clone. The chain carries TRBV7-9 and TRBJ2-3; D remains unclear. The CDR3 spans 12 residues. Deletions cut 4 bases from V and 6 bases from J, with 8 bases between. Looked up from germline, CDR1 is SEHNR and CDR2 is FQNEAQ (reference sequence). In DNA form, the CDR3 reads TGTGCCAGCAGCTCTTCCTCGGATACGCAGTATTTT. This codes for CASSSSSDTQYF.

V usage is TRBV4-1 and J usage is TRBJ1-2, with 7 positions matching TRBD1. The CDR3 runs to 15 residues. Trimming at V came to 3 bases and at J to 3 bases, leaving 7 bases not matched to a gene. From germline, CDR1 is MGHRA and CDR2 YSYEKL. The CDR3: CASSHTQGEHYGYTF. For the CDR3, the DNA is TGCGCCAGCAGCCACACCCAGGGGGAGCACTATGGCTACACCTTC.

The chain carries TRBV15 and TRBJ1-5, with D unresolved. Between the trimmed V and J ends, which lost 1 base and 1 base, there was a span of 8 bases. The length of the CDR3 is 15 residues. The germline V gene has CDR1 LNHNV and CDR2 YYDKDF (reference sequence). The CDR3 DNA reads TGTGCCACCAGCAGAGCCTCTCTAAGCAATCAGCCCCAGCATTTT. Its protein is CATSRASLSNQPQHF.

The chain employs TRBV18 and TRBJ2-3; the match to TRBD2 covers 10 bases. Trimming took 3 bases from V and 3 from J; bases not matched to a gene: 6. Per the germline V gene, CDR1 is KGHSH and CDR2 is LQKENI. CDR3 length: 16 amino acids. The CDR3 nucleotides are TGTGCCAGCTCACCGAGGCTACTAGCGGGAACAGATACGCAGTATTTT. Translation: CASSPRLLAGTDTQYF.

This chain links TRBV15 with TRBJ1-1; 9 bases map to TRBD1. Unmatched junction bases numbered 2, after V lost 0 bases and J lost 0 bases. Germline CDR1 is LNHNV and CDR2 is YYDKDF (reference sequence). The CDR3 extends over 16 amino acids. CDR3 sequence (DNA): TGTGCCACCAGCAGAGATTGGGACAGGGTGAACACTGAAGCTTTCTTT. Protein: CATSRDWDRVNTEAFF.

The chain recombines TRBV27 with TRBJ2-2; 9 bases are shared with TRBD1. Per the germline V gene, CDR1 is MNHEY and CDR2 is SMNVEV (reference sequence). The V and J ends lost 6 bases and 4 bases, in that order; junction bases with no gene match: 9. The CDR3 is made up of 16 amino acids. The CDR3 spells CASSIQGARSTGELFF. The DNA of the CDR3 is TGTGCCAGCAGCATACAGGGGGCGCGGTCCACCGGGGAGCTGTTTTTT.

The genes are TRBV10-2 and TRBJ2-7; 7 bases line up with TRBD1. The CDR3 totals 13 residues. V shed 8 bases and J 2 bases; nucleotides not matched to a gene: 6. Looked up from germline, CDR1 is WSHSY and CDR2 is SAAADI. The CDR3 DNA is TGCGCCAGCTCCCGGGACAGAGCCTACGAGCAGTACTTC. This gives the protein CASSRDRAYEQYF.

The V gene is TRBV28, the J gene TRBJ2-3; TRBD1 might be the D (5 bases). Germline assignment: CDR1 MDHEN and CDR2 SYDVKM. Trimming stripped 6 bases from V and 2 bases from J, with 12 bases between. The CDR3 totals 14 residues. CDR3 protein: CASSTNRNTDTQYF. CDR3 coding DNA: TGTGCCAGCAGCACCAACAGGAACACAGATACGCAGTATTTT.

CDR3: CAWSRDRANTGELFF. The CDR3 DNA is TGTGCCTGGAGCCGGGACAGGGCCAACACCGGGGAGCTGTTTTTT. The chain combines TRBV30 with TRBJ2-2, with 9 bases aligning to TRBD1. The length of the CDR3 is 15 residues. The junction had 4 bases not matched to a gene; V was cut back by 3 bases and J by 2 bases. CDR1 and CDR2 from the germline V gene are GTSNPN and SVGIG (reference sequence).